Here is one T cell receptor (beta chain) with its context. Its antigen is currently unknown. This record comes from a study of monozygotic twins with inflammatory bowel disease. The CDR3 is 13 residues long. Germline CDR1 is LGHDT and CDR2 is YNNKEL (reference sequence). Two nested PCRs, about 15 and 9 cycles, amplified TCRalpha and TCRbeta cDNA. For each CDR3 protein, TCRdb gives one entry from its re-call of the 5' RACE reads, without DNA. This sample contains approximately 400,000 distinct CDR3 sequences. Whole-study results and caveats: TCRbeta inverse Simpson diversity was decreased in IBD patients versus healthy co-twins. Nothing supported a single strong signal or clonotype that was associated with IBD.

This sequence joins TRBV3-1 and TRBJ2-1. The TCR comes from a human donor with ulcerative colitis or Crohn's disease, or a healthy co-twin of an affected twin (not recorded which). Sequenced material: blood. CDR3: CASSQAFAAEQFF.